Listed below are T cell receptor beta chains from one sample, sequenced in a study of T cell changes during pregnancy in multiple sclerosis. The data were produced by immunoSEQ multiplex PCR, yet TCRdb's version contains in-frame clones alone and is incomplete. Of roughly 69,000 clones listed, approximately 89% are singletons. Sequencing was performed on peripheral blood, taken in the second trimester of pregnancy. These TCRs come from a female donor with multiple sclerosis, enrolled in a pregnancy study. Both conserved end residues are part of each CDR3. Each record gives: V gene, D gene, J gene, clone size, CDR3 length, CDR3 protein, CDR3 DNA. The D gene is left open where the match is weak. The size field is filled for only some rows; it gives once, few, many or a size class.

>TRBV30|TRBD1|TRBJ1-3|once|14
CAWGTGSFGNTIYF
TGTGCCTGGGGGACAGGGTCTTTTGGAAACACCATATATTTT
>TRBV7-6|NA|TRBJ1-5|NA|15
CASSSLQGGNQPQHF
TGTGCCAGCAGTTCCCTCCAGGGCGGCAATCAGCCCCAGCATTTT
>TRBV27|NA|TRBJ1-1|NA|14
CASSLQPGYTEAFF
TGTGCCAGCAGTTTACAGCCCGGGTACACTGAAGCTTTCTTT
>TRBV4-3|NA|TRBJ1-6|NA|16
CASNNQDFPQNSPLHF
TGCGCCAGCAACAACCAGGACTTCCCGCAGAATTCACCCCTCCACTTT
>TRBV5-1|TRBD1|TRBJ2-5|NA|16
CASVFQPDRVQETQYF
TGCGCCAGCGTATTTCAACCCGACAGGGTCCAAGAGACCCAGTACTTC
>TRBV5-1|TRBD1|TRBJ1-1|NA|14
CASSMDRRSTEAFF
TGCGCCAGCAGCATGGACAGGCGTAGCACTGAAGCTTTCTTT
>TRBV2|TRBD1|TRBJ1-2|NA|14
CASSVQGPTGGYTF
TGTGCCAGCAGTGTACAGGGGCCGACGGGAGGCTACACCTTC
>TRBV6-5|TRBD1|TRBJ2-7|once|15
CASSPKTGFTYEQYF
TGTGCCAGCAGCCCCAAGACAGGGTTTACCTACGAGCAGTACTTC
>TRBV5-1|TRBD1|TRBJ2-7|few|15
CASSVRQGVSYEQYF
TGCGCCAGCAGCGTAAGACAGGGGGTTTCCTACGAGCAGTACTTC
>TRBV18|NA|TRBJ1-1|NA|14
CASSPQTENTEAFF
TGTGCCAGCTCACCACAGACAGAAAACACTGAAGCTTTCTTT
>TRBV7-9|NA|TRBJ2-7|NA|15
CASSANGLIGYEQYF
TGTGCCAGCAGCGCCAACGGTTTGATCGGTTACGAGCAGTACTTC
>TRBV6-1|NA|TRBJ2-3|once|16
CASSDRGVSSTDTQYF
TGTGCCAGCAGTGACAGGGGTGTTTCTAGCACAGATACGCAGTATTTT
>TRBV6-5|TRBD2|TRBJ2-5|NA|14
CATLRGVAGETQYF
TGTGCCACCCTTCGGGGGGTAGCGGGGGAGACCCAGTACTTC
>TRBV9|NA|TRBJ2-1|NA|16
CASSVVGGRGGNEQFF
TGTGCCAGCAGCGTAGTTGGGGGCCGCGGTGGAAATGAGCAGTTCTTC
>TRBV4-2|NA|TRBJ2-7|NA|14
CASSQGNGDYEQYF
TGTGCCAGCAGCCAGGGAAACGGGGACTACGAGCAGTACTTC
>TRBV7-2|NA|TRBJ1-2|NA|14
CASSLGMAEYGYTF
TGTGCCAGCAGCTTAGGGATGGCGGAGTATGGCTACACCTTC
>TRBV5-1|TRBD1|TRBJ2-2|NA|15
CASTDRGENTGELFF
TGCGCCAGTACCGACAGGGGCGAGAACACCGGGGAGCTGTTTTTT
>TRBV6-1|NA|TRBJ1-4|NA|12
CAGGSPGEKLFF
TGTGCCGGGGGCTCTCCGGGTGAAAAACTGTTTTTT
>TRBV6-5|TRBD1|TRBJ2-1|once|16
CASSSTGTARLVGQFF
TGTGCCAGCAGTTCGACCGGGACAGCGAGGTTGGTAGGGCAGTTCTTC
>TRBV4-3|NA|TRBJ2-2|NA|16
CASSQDSGQGTGELFF
TGCGCCAGCAGCCAAGATAGCGGTCAGGGCACCGGGGAGCTGTTTTTT
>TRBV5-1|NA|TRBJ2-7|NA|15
CASSLVDIRSYEQYF
TGCGCCAGCAGCTTGGTGGACATCCGCTCCTACGAGCAGTACTTC
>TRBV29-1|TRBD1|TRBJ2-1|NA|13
CSVEGQGGTEQFF
TGCAGCGTTGAAGGACAGGGGGGCACTGAGCAGTTCTTC
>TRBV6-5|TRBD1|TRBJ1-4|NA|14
CASSYGQGGEKLFF
TGTGCCAGCAGTTACGGACAGGGGGGTGAAAAACTGTTTTTT
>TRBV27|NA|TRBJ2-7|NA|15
CASRLRRVSGYEQYF
TGTGCCAGCAGACTTCGGAGGGTATCGGGCTACGAGCAGTACTTC
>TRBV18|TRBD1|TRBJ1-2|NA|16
CASSPPAGTGRFVSTF
TGTGCCAGCTCACCACCGGCCGGGACAGGGCGCTTCGTCTCCACCTTC
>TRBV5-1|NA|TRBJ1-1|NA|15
CASSSQGTENTEAFF
TGCGCCAGCAGCTCCCAGGGGACCGAGAACACTGAAGCTTTCTTT
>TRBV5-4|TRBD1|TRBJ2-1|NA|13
CASSLRQGDEQFF
TGTGCCAGCAGCTTGCGACAGGGCGATGAGCAGTTCTTC
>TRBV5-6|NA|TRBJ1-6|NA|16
CASSYWRGRRNSPLHF
TGTGCCAGCAGCTATTGGCGAGGGAGGCGGAATTCACCCCTCCACTTT
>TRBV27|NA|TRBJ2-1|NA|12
CASSFTGNEQFF
TGTGCCAGCAGCTTCACAGGGAATGAGCAGTTCTTC
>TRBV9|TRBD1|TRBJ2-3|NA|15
CASSPPGQGEDTQYF
TGTGCCAGCAGCCCCCCGGGACAGGGGGAAGATACGCAGTATTTT
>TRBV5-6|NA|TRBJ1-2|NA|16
CASSSRDTGSIYGYTF
TGTGCCAGCAGCTCTCGGGACACTGGATCGATATATGGCTACACCTTC
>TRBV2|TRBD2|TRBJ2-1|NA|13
CASSLSGTHEQFF
TGTGCCAGCAGCCTTAGCGGGACCCATGAGCAGTTCTTC
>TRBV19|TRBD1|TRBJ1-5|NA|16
CASSIKGTEDLRAQHF
TGTGCCAGTAGTATAAAAGGGACAGAAGACTTAAGGGCCCAGCATTTT
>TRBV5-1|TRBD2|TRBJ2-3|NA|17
CASSKDGTSASTDTQYF
TGCGCCAGCAGCAAGGACGGGACTAGCGCTAGCACAGATACGCAGTATTTT
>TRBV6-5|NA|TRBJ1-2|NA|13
CASSRGGQYGYTF
TGTGCCAGCAGTCGGGGGGGGCAGTATGGCTACACCTTC
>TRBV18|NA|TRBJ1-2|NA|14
CASSPPGHLYGYTF
TGTGCCAGCTCACCACCGGGCCACCTTTATGGCTACACCTTC
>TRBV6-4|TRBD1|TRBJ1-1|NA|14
CASRADRRTAEAFF
TGTGCCAGCAGGGCGGACAGGCGAACAGCTGAAGCTTTCTTT
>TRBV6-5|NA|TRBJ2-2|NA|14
CASSYSSVAGELFF
TGTGCCAGCAGTTACTCGAGTGTCGCGGGGGAGCTGTTTTTT
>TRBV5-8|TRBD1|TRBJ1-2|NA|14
CASSLDRAIYRYTF
TGTGCCAGCAGCTTAGACAGGGCGATCTATCGCTACACCTTC
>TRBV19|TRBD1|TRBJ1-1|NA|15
CASSIDDRGNTEAFF
TGTGCCAGTAGTATAGATGACAGGGGAAACACTGAAGCTTTCTTT
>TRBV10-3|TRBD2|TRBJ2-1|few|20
CAISERRYWTSGPLYNEQFF
TGTGCCATCAGTGAGAGGCGTTATTGGACTAGCGGGCCCCTCTACAATGAGCAGTTCTTC
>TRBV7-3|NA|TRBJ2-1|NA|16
CASSNAGVGKYNEQFF
TGTGCCAGCAGCAACGCAGGGGTCGGGAAATACAATGAGCAGTTCTTC
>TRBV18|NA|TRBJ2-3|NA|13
CASSLVGGDTQYF
TGTGCCAGCTCACTCGTGGGGGGAGATACGCAGTATTTT
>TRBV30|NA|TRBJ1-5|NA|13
CAWSVTAGSPQHF
TGTGCCTGGAGTGTAACTGCTGGGAGCCCCCAGCATTTT
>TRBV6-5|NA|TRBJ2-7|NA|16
CASSYSYSVTSYEQYF
TGTGCCAGCAGTTACTCCTACAGTGTTACCTCCTACGAGCAGTACTTC
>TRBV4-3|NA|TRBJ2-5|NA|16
CASSQPNERKQETQYF
TGCGCCAGCAGCCAACCGAATGAGAGAAAACAAGAGACCCAGTACTTC
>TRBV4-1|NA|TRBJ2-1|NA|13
CASSASDYNEQFF
TGCGCCAGCAGCGCTAGCGACTACAATGAGCAGTTCTTC
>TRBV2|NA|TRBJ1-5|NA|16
CASSGGQLISNQPQHF
TGTGCCAGCAGTGGGGGACAACTCATTAGCAATCAGCCCCAGCATTTT
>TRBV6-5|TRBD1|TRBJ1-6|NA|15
CASSSLQGGNSPLHF
TGTGCCAGCAGCTCCCTTCAGGGGGGAAATTCACCCCTCCACTTT
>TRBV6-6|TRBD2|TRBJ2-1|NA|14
CASGGAGGDNEQFF
TGTGCCAGCGGGGGGGCGGGAGGGGACAATGAGCAGTTCTTC
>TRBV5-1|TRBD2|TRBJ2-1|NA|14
CASSLGLAGNEQFF
TGCGCCAGCAGCTTGGGGCTAGCGGGAAATGAGCAGTTCTTC
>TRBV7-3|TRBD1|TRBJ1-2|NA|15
CASSLTGGAGYGYTF
TGTGCCAGCAGCTTAACAGGGGGCGCGGGTTATGGCTACACCTTC
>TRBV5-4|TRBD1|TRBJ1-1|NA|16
CASSPGYRGIYAEAFF
TGTGCCAGCAGCCCAGGGTACAGGGGAATTTATGCTGAAGCTTTCTTT
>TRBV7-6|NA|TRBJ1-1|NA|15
CASSPTSSGDTEAFF
TGTGCCAGCAGCCCCACTTCTTCGGGGGACACTGAAGCTTTCTTT
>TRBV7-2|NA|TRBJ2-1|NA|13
CASSLSSNNEQFF
TGTGCCAGCAGCTTGAGTAGTAACAATGAGCAGTTCTTC
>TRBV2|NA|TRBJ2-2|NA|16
CASSGLGVLNTGELFF
TGTGCCAGCAGCGGGTTGGGTGTTTTGAACACCGGGGAGCTGTTTTTT
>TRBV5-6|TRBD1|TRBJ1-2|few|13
CASSLGTVEGYTF
TGTGCCAGCAGCTTAGGGACAGTGGAAGGCTACACCTTC
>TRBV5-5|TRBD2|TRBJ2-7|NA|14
CASGSGWSSYEQYF
TGTGCCAGCGGTAGCGGGTGGAGCTCCTACGAGCAGTACTTC